The 8 T cell receptor beta chains listed next were all sequenced from one sample in a study of OX40 agonist ivuxolimab in advanced cancers. Sequenced by immunoSEQ multiplex PCR; TCRdb stores in-frame clones only, minus some. The sample lists 69,000 or so clones, under 90% occurring once. The sample was CD4+ or CD8+ T cells sorted from blood, taken in a trial of the OX40 agonist ivuxolimab. These receptors came from an adult with an advanced solid tumor such as melanoma, head and neck, liver or kidney cancer.

The chain links TRBV5-1 to TRBJ1-1; a weak D match, TRBD1 (6 bases). V was clipped by 5 bases and J by 3 bases, with 8 bases between them. CDR3 length equals 12 residues. The germline V gene has CDR1 SGHRS and CDR2 YFSETQ. The CDR3: CASRAGDTEAFF. DNA for the CDR3: TGCGCCAGCAGGGCAGGGGACACTGAAGCTTTCTTT.

This rearrangement joins TRBV11-3 to TRBJ2-3; 7 bases are a match to TRBD2. V was pared by 5 bases and J by 5 bases, with 16 bases of the junction left unmatched. Germline CDR1 reads SGHNT; CDR2 reads YENEEA. CDR3 length: 17 residues. The CDR3 loop is CASSPNLVGGLGDTQYF. As DNA, the CDR3 is TGTGCCAGCAGCCCAAACTTGGTGGGAGGGCTGGGAGATACGCAGTATTTT.

The chain joins TRBV29-1 to TRBJ2-1; 9 bases match TRBD1. The V gene's germline CDR1 is SQVTM and CDR2 ANQGSEA. J was trimmed by 10 bases and V by 4 bases; bases with no gene match: 8. This CDR3 spans 13 amino acids. The CDR3 region is CSVGTGAGTEQFF. CDR3 DNA sequence: TGCAGCGTTGGGACAGGGGCCGGGACGGAGCAGTTCTTC.

This clone occurred once. The chain combines TRBV4-1 with TRBJ2-1; 8 nucleotides match TRBD2. Germline V gene sequence: CDR1 MGHRA, CDR2 YSYEKL. The ends lost 3 bases at V and 0 bases at J; junction bases unmatched: 7. The CDR3 runs to 17 residues. The CDR3 DNA sequence: TGCGCCAGCAGCCAGGGCCTAGCGGGCAGCTCCTACAATGAGCAGTTCTTC. It codes for CASSQGLAGSSYNEQFF.

This clone was observed a handful of times. The chain has TRBV5-1 and TRBJ2-5; a weak D match, TRBD2 (5 bases). Germline V gene lookup returns CDR1 SGHRS and CDR2 YFSETQ. CDR3 length: 14 amino acids. Deletions cut 1 base from V and 1 base from J, with 8 bases between. CDR3 in DNA: TGCGCCAGCAGCTTGTCAGGACTCCAAGAGACCCAGTACTTC. Protein product: CASSLSGLQETQYF.

The V call is TRBV9, the J call TRBJ2-5, with D tentatively TRBD1 (5 bases). The germline gives CDR1 SGDLS, CDR2 YYNGEE. Trimming stripped 2 bases from V and 1 base from J, with 12 bases between. The CDR3 length is 15 residues. The CDR3 DNA sequence: TGTGCCAGCAGCGTTCTAGGGGCGCCCCAAGAGACCCAGTACTTC. Translated: CASSVLGAPQETQYF.

V gene TRBV29-1 combines with J gene TRBJ1-2; no reliable D call. V lost 4 bases and J lost 2, with 5 bases in between. The germline CDR1 and CDR2 sequences are SQVTM and ANQGSEA. CDR3 length: 11 residues. CDR3 in DNA: TGCAGCGTTGCCCAGAACTATGGCTACACCTTC. As protein: CSVAQNYGYTF.

The chain has TRBV7-2 and TRBJ2-7; tentatively, D is TRBD1 or TRBD2 (5 bases each). V gave up 1 base and J gave up 6 bases, with 10 bases separating them. The CDR3 has 13 amino acids. Germline values: CDR1 SGHTA, CDR2 FQGNSA. The CDR3 here is CASSLVFGAEQYF. The CDR3 DNA is TGTGCCAGCAGCTTAGTCTTCGGGGCCGAGCAGTACTTC.